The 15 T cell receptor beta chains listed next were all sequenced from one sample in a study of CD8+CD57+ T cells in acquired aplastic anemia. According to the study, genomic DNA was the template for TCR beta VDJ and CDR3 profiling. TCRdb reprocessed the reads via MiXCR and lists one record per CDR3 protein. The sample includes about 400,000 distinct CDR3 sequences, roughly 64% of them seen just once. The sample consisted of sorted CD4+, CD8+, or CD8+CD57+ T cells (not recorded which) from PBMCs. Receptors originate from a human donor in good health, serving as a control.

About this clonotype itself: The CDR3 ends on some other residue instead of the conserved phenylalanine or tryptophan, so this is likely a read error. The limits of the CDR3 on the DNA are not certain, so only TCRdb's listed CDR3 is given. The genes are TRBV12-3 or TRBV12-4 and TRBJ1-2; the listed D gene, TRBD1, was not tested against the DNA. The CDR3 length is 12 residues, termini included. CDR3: CASSRQGAGYTV.

CDR3 in amino acids: CASSEGGSETQYF. The CDR3 region has the DNA TGTGCCAGCAGTGAAGGGGGAAGCGAGACCCAGTACTTC. The chain carries TRBV12-3 or TRBV12-4 and TRBJ2-5; a weak D match, TRBD1 (6 bases). V was pared by 5 bases and J by 5 bases, with 12 bases between. This CDR3 comprises 13 residues.

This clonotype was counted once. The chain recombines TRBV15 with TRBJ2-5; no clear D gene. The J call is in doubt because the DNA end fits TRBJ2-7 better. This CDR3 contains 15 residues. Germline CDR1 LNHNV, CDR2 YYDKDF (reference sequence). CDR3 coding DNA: TGTGCCACCAGCAGAGATCGGGCAGGCTCCTACGAGCAGTACTTC. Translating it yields CATSRDRAGSYEQYF.

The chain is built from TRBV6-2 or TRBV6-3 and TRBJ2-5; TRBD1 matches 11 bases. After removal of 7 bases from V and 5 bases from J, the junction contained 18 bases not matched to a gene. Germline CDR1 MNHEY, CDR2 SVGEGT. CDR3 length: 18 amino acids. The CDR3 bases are TGTGCCAGCAATGATGGACAGGGGGCCCTCTCCGGGGGGGAGACCCAGTACTTC. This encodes CASNDGQGALSGGETQYF.

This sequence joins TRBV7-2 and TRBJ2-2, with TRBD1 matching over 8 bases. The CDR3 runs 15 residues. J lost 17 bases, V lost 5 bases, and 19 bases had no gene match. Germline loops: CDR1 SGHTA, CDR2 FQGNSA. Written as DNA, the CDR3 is TGTGCCAGCAGCGCCCGGACAGGGTTGGAGACCCAGTACTTTTTT. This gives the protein CASSARTGLETQYFF.

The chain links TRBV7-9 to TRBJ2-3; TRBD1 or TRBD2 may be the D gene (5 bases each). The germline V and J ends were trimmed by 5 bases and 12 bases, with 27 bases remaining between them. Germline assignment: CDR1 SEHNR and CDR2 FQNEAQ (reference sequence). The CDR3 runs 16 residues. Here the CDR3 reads CASSPELRGNTIYQYF. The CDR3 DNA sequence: TGTGCCAGCAGCCCCGAATTGAGGGGAAACACCATATATCAGTATTTT.

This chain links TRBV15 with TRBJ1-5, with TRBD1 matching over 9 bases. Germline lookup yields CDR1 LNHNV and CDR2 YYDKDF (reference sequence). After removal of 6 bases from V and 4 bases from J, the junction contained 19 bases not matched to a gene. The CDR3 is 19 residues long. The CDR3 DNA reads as TGTGCCACCAGTCCCGGGACAGGGTTTTCTTTACGGGGGAATCAGCCCCAGCATTTT. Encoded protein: CATSPGTGFSLRGNQPQHF.

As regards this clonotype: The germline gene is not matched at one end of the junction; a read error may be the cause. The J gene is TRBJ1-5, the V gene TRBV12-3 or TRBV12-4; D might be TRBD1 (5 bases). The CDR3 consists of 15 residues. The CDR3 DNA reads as TGTGCCGGCAGCACAGGACGAGGAGGCAATCAGCCCCAGCATTTT. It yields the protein CAGSTGRGGNQPQHF.

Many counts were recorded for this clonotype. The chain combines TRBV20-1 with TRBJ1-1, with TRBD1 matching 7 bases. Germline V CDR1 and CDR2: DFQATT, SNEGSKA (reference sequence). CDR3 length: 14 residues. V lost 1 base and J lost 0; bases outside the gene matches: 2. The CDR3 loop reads CSARGDSMNTEAFF. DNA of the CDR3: TGCAGTGCTAGAGGGGACAGCATGAACACTGAAGCTTTCTTT.

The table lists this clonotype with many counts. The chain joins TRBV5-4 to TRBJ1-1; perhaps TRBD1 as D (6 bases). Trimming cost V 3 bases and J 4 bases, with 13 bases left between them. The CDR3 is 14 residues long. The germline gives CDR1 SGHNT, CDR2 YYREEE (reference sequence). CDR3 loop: CASSSQGLGTEAFF. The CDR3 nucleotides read TGTGCCAGCAGCTCTCAGGGGTTGGGCACTGAAGCTTTCTTT. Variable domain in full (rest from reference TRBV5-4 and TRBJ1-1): ETGVTQSPTHLIKTRGQQVTLRCSSQSGHNTVSWYQQALGQGPQFIFQYYREEENGRGNFPPRFSGLQFPNYSSELNVNALELDDSALYLCASSSQGLGTEAFFGQGTRLTVV.

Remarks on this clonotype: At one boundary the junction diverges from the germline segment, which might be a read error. CDR3: CSARGRWKDGYTF. In DNA form, the CDR3 reads TGCAGTGCGAGAGGGAGGTGGAAAGATGGCTACACCTTC. The gene calls are TRBV20-1 and TRBJ1-2; D is unresolved. Germline CDR1 is DFQATT and CDR2 is SNEGSKA (reference sequence). The CDR3 sequence is 13 residues long.

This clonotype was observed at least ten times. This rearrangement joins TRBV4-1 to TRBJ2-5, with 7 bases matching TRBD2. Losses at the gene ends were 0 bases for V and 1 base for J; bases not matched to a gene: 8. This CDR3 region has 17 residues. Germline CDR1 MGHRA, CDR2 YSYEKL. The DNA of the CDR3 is TGCGCCAGCAGCCAAGATCCTAACGGGGGGATCCAAGAGACCCAGTACTTC. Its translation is CASSQDPNGGIQETQYF.

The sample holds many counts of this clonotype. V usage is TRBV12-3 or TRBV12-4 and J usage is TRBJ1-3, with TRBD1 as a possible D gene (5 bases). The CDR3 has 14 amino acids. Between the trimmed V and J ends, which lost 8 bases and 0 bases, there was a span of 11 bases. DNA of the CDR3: TGTGCCAGCGCAATTGGGGGCTCTGGAAACACCATATATTTT. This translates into CASAIGGSGNTIYF.

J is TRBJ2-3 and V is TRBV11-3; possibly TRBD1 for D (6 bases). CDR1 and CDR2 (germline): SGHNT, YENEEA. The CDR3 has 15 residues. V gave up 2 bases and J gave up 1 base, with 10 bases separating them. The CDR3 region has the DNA TGTGCCAGCAGCTTAAGGCGGACAGGCACAGATACGCAGTATTTT. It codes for CASSLRRTGTDTQYF.

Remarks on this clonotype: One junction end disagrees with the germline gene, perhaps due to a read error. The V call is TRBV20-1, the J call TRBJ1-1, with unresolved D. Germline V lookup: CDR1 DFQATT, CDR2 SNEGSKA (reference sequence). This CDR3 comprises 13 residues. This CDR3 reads CSAPGDSNTEVFF. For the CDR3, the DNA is TGCAGCGCCCCAGGAGATTCGAACACTGAAGTTTTCTTT.